What follows are 11 T cell receptor beta chains derived from one specimen sequenced in a study of blood T cell repertoires in COVID-19. Data came from immunoSEQ multiplex PCR; TCRdb stores just in-frame clones and leaves some out. The sample yields about 230,000 clones, approximately 82% seen once. The sample consisted of peripheral blood. The origin of the receptors is a woman aged 40-49 years who had recovered from COVID-19.

V and J are TRBV6-5 and TRBJ1-1; possible D gene TRBD1, 6 bases. With 5 bases removed from V and 0 bases from J, the gap between germline ends came to 10 bases. CDR3 size: 14 residues. CDR1 MNHEY and CDR2 SVGAGI come from the germline V gene. CDR3 in DNA: TGTGCCAGCAGTCGGACAGTTTTGAACACTGAAGCTTTCTTT. Translation gives CASSRTVLNTEAFF.

Concerning this clone itself: In the same sample, other DNA sequences code for this CDR3. The chain uses TRBV3-1 (or the pseudogene TRBV3-2) and TRBJ2-5; D gene ambiguous. The CDR3 sequence is 11 residues long. Trimming removed 3 bases from V and 5 bases from J, with 4 bases in between. CDR1 LGHDT and CDR2 YNNKEL come from the germline V gene (reference sequence). CDR3 sequence (DNA): TGTGCCAGCAGCCAGCAGGAGACCCAGTACTTC. This sequence encodes CASSQQETQYF.

V is TRBV28 and J is TRBJ1-5; D is unresolved. Trimming cost V 6 bases and J 3 bases, with 9 bases left between them. The CDR3 has 13 residues. Germline CDR1 reads MDHEN; CDR2 reads SYDVKM. The CDR3 DNA is TGTGCCAGCAGGACGGAGCTCAATCAGCCCCAGCATTTT. It encodes CASRTELNQPQHF.

V gene TRBV10-3 combines with J gene TRBJ1-1; maybe TRBD1 (5 bases). The CDR3 length is 13 residues. V was cut by 3 bases and J by 5 bases, with 10 bases left in between. Germline V lookup: CDR1 ENHRY, CDR2 SYGVKD. CDR3 sequence reads: CAISESGPTEAFF. CDR3 nucleotide sequence: TGTGCCATCAGTGAATCAGGGCCAACTGAAGCTTTCTTT.

J is TRBJ1-1 and V is TRBV18; 8 nucleotides line up with TRBD1. In germline, CDR1 is KGHSH, CDR2 LQKENI. The CDR3 is 16 amino acids. V was pared by 5 bases and J by 0 bases, with 8 bases of the junction left unmatched. Here the CDR3 reads CASSAETGAVNTEAFF. As DNA, the CDR3 is TGTGCCAGCTCAGCGGAGACAGGGGCGGTGAACACTGAAGCTTTCTTT. Supplemented by reference TRBV18 and TRBJ1-1, the full variable domain reads NAGVMQNPRHLVRRRGQEARLRCSPMKGHSHVYWYRQLPEEGLKFMVYLQKENIIDESGMPKERFSAEFPKEGPSILRIQQVVRGDSAAYFCASSAETGAVNTEAFFGQGTRLTVV.

The V call is TRBV9, the J call TRBJ2-3; the D is unclear. The V gene lost 0 bases and the J gene lost 6 bases, with 8 bases spanning the gap. CDR3 size: 13 residues. Germline values: CDR1 SGDLS, CDR2 YYNGEE. CDR3 region: CASSVVVSDTQYF. The CDR3 DNA is TGTGCCAGCAGCGTAGTGGTGAGTGATACGCAGTATTTT.

This clone appeared once. The chain recombines TRBV13 with TRBJ2-7; 11 bases align to TRBD1. CDR1 is PRHDT, CDR2 FYEKMQ, per germline (reference sequence). Germline trimming cut 3 bases from V and 0 bases from J; bases unmatched to any gene: 7. The CDR3 is made up of 17 amino acids. CDR3 residues: CASSFRTGGGGSYEQYF. DNA for the CDR3: TGTGCCAGCAGCTTCCGGACAGGGGGCGGGGGCTCCTACGAGCAGTACTTC.

V is TRBV7-8 and J is TRBJ1-1, with D possibly TRBD1 on 6 matching bases. Germline V gene sequence: CDR1 SGHVS, CDR2 FQNEAQ. Trimming took 3 bases from V and 2 from J, leaving 7 bases between them. The CDR3 spans 13 residues. This CDR3 is CASSFGTNTEAFF. The CDR3 coding sequence is TGTGCCAGCAGCTTTGGGACAAACACTGAAGCTTTCTTT.

This clone was detected a few times. V is TRBV7-2 and J is TRBJ1-2, with TRBD1 matching 8 bases. V lost 6 bases, J lost 4 bases, and 7 bases stayed unmatched. CDR1 and CDR2 (germline): SGHTA, FQGNSA. There are 14 residues in the CDR3. The DNA of the CDR3 is TGTGCCAGCAGGAAAGACAGGGGCGGCTATGGCTACACCTTC. Translation: CASRKDRGGYGYTF.

The J gene is TRBJ2-1, the V gene TRBV29-1; tentatively, D is TRBD2 (6 bases). CDR1 is SQVTM and CDR2 is ANQGSEA in the germline V gene. The CDR3 is 14 amino acids. V lost 6 bases and J 0 bases, leaving 12 bases between the germline ends. The CDR3, as DNA: TGCAGCGTCGGGAGTCTAAGCTCCTACAATGAGCAGTTCTTC. It codes for CSVGSLSSYNEQFF.

V and J are TRBV7-2 and TRBJ2-3; 9 nucleotides align to TRBD2. Germline trimming cut 6 bases from V and 0 bases from J; bases unmatched to any gene: 7. The germline V gene has CDR1 SGHTA and CDR2 FQGNSA. There are 16 residues in the CDR3. This chain's CDR3 is CASRPWSGGSTDTQYF. The CDR3 DNA sequence: TGTGCCAGCAGACCGTGGAGCGGGGGGAGCACAGATACGCAGTATTTT. Variable domain in full (rest from reference TRBV7-2 and TRBJ2-3): GAGVSQSPSNKVTEKGKDVELRCDPISGHTALYWYRQSLGQGLEFLIYFQGNSAPDKSGLPSDRFSAERTGGSVSTLTIQRTQQEDSAVYLCASRPWSGGSTDTQYFGPGTRLTVL.